The following is a TCR beta chain sequence with its context. Its antigen is as yet unknown. The entry originates in a study of lymphopenia after photon versus proton radiotherapy. General study points: In patients who died, overall survival fell as post-nadir TCR diversity dropped more. Relative stability marked proton patients; photon patients lost diversity and naive cells. After the lymphocyte nadir, photon-treated repertoires showed oligoclonal expansion, especially of CD8+ Temra cells.

The CDR3 consists of 14 residues. The V gene end was trimmed by 5 bases and the J gene end by 4 bases; junction bases not matched to a gene: 3. Germline V lookup: CDR1 MNHNS, CDR2 SASEGT. Sequencing was performed with immunoSEQ multiplex PCR; in TCRdb, only in-frame clones are kept and a portion is missing. The sample holds around 31,000 clones, roughly 87% seen once. The origin of this receptor is a woman between 65 and 79 years old with pancreatic cancer. Some clones in this sample may be carry-over from other donors' samples. The sample here was peripheral blood, taken from a patient treated with proton-based radiotherapy. The chain links TRBV6-1 to TRBJ2-1; 9 positions match TRBD2. DNA for the CDR3: TGTGCCAGCAGTACTAGCGGGCGATACAATGAGCAGTTCTTC. Protein sequence: CASSTSGRYNEQFF.